The 19 T cell receptor beta chains given below trace back to one sample, sequenced in a study of CD8 T cells in Susac syndrome. Random hexamers served to reverse transcribe roughly 0.45 to 1 ug RNA. Each CDR3 protein is one row after TCRdb ran MiXCR on the immunoSEQ multiplex PCR reads. The table includes around 130,000 distinct CDR3 sequences, about 96% detected once. The sequenced sample consisted of CD4+ T cells from PBMCs. Every receptor here comes from a human donor in good health.

The V call is TRBV18, the J call TRBJ2-7; D is unclear. Between the trimmed V and J ends, which lost 1 base and 5 bases, there was a span of 9 bases. Germline-derived CDR1 and CDR2 are KGHSH and LQKENI. This CDR3 is built from 13 residues. CDR3: CASSPRQQDEQYF. DNA of the CDR3: TGTGCCAGCTCACCACGGCAGCAAGACGAGCAGTACTTC.

The chain joins TRBV18 to TRBJ2-1; no firm D call. Germline CDR1 KGHSH, CDR2 LQKENI. CDR3 length: 12 amino acids. V lost 5 bases, J lost 7 bases, and 9 bases lay in between. CDR3 residues: CASSDLGNEQFF. CDR3 sequence (DNA): TGTGCCAGCTCAGACCTAGGGAATGAGCAGTTCTTC.

The chain carries TRBV11-1 and TRBJ2-7; TRBD2 matches 7 bases. Germline CDR1 is SGHAT and CDR2 is FQDESV (reference sequence). V was pared by 5 bases and J by 3 bases, with 7 bases of the junction left unmatched. The CDR3 runs to 14 residues. The CDR3 reads CASSIQRGGYEQYF. DNA of the CDR3: TGTGCCAGCAGCATCCAGCGGGGAGGCTACGAGCAGTACTTC.

This clonotype came up once. The chain is built from TRBV29-1 and TRBJ1-2; D unresolved. The CDR3 runs 15 residues. Trimming took 6 bases from V and 7 from J, leaving 24 bases between them. CDR1 and CDR2 (germline): SQVTM, ANQGSEA. The CDR3 DNA follows: TGCAGCGTCGATAGGTTGGTGGAGGGAGGTTTTGGCTACACCTTC. Translated, it gives CSVDRLVEGGFGYTF.

This chain connects TRBV5-1 to TRBJ2-7; possible D gene TRBD1, 6 bases. Trimming cost V 4 bases and J 2 bases, with 19 bases left between them. The V gene's germline CDR1 is SGHRS and CDR2 YFSETQ. There are 16 residues in the CDR3. CDR3 DNA: TGCGCCAGCAGCCCTGGGAGAGCTACAGGGCCCTACGAGCAGTACTTC. This translates into CASSPGRATGPYEQYF.

V usage is TRBV10-3 and J usage is TRBJ1-5; weak D call: TRBD1 (5 bases). The CDR3 runs 14 residues. Trimming pared 3 bases from V and 7 bases from J, leaving 13 bases between. The germline V gene has CDR1 ENHRY and CDR2 SYGVKD. The DNA for the CDR3 is TGTGCCATCAGTGAAGTGGGGCAAAGCCAGCCCCAGCATTTT. The encoded protein is CAISEVGQSQPQHF.

This clonotype was seen a few times. The CDR3 sequence: CASSQGIYEQYF. The DNA for the CDR3 is TGTGCCAGCAGCCAAGGTATCTACGAGCAGTACTTC. This chain joins TRBV14 and TRBJ2-7; D uncertain. Germline-derived CDR1 and CDR2 are SGHDN and FVKESK. With 1 base removed from V and 3 bases from J, the gap between germline ends came to 4 bases. The CDR3 has 12 residues.

The rearrangement joins TRBV5-6 to TRBJ2-5, with 12 bases fitting TRBD2. V shed 4 bases and J 0 bases; nucleotides not matched to a gene: 4. This CDR3 comprises 16 residues. CDR1 and CDR2 from the germline V gene are SGHDT and YYEEEE. The DNA for the CDR3 is TGTGCCAGCAGCCCAGGGACTAGCGGGTACCAAGAGACCCAGTACTTC. The encoded protein is CASSPGTSGYQETQYF. The full variable domain, in which reference TRBV5-6 and TRBJ2-5 provide the parts outside the CDR3, is DAGVTQSPTHLIKTRGQQVTLRCSPKSGHDTVSWYQQALGQGPQFIFQYYEEEERQRGNFPDRFSGHQFPNYSSELNVNALLLGDSALYLCASSPGTSGYQETQYFGPGTRLLVL.

The chain couples TRBV29-1 to TRBJ2-7, with D possibly matching TRBD2 (6 bases). The germline V and J ends were trimmed by 4 bases and 6 bases, with 19 bases remaining between them. The CDR3 is 14 amino acids. Germline CDR1 is SQVTM and CDR2 is ANQGSEA. The CDR3 protein is CSVVALRGVPEQYF. CDR3 bases: TGCAGCGTTGTGGCCCTGCGCGGGGTTCCCGAGCAGTACTTC.

The chain joins TRBV7-8 to TRBJ1-4, with 7 nucleotides matching TRBD1. V trimming: 6 bases; J trimming: 7 bases; junction bases outside the gene matches: 5. The CDR3 has 13 amino acids. Germline V gene lookup returns CDR1 SGHVS and CDR2 FQNEAQ. The CDR3 sequence: CASSSGQAEKLFF. The DNA for the CDR3 is TGTGCCAGCAGTTCAGGACAGGCTGAAAAACTGTTTTTT. Filled out from reference TRBV7-8 and TRBJ1-4, the complete variable domain reads GAGVSQSPRYKVAKRGQDVALRCDPISGHVSLFWYQQALGQGPEFLTYFQNEAQLDKSGLPSDRFFAERPEGSVSTLKIQRTQQEDSAVYLCASSSGQAEKLFFGSGTQLSVL.

V is TRBV4-2 and J is TRBJ2-5, with TRBD2 as a possible D gene (6 bases). CDR3 size: 16 residues. Trimming removed 1 base from V and 1 base from J, with 13 bases in between. Germline V gene lookup returns CDR1 LGHNA and CDR2 YNFKEQ. The CDR3 sequence is CASSQGAAGTQETQYF. CDR3 nucleotides: TGTGCCAGCAGCCAAGGGGCAGCGGGCACCCAAGAGACCCAGTACTTC.

J is TRBJ1-3 and V is TRBV29-1, with 10 bases aligning to TRBD1. The CDR3 loop spans 16 amino acids. With 0 bases clipped from V and 2 bases from J, the junction kept 4 bases outside the gene matches. The germline V gene has CDR1 SQVTM and CDR2 ANQGSEA. Here the CDR3 DNA reads TGCAGCGTTGAAGAAGGACAGGGGGTCCCTGGAAACACCATATATTTT. Residues: CSVEEGQGVPGNTIYF. Filled out from reference TRBV29-1 and TRBJ1-3, the complete variable domain reads SAVISQKPSRDICQRGTSLTIQCQVDSQVTMMFWYRQQPGQSLTLIATANQGSEATYESGFVIDKFPISRPNLTFSTLTVSNMSPEDSSIYLCSVEEGQGVPGNTIYFGEGSWLTVV.

In DNA, the CDR3 is TGTGCCAGCAGCCCGGGAACTAGCGGGGGGAACACCGGTAGGGAGCTGTTTTTT. Translating gives CASSPGTSGGNTGRELFF. This chain connects TRBV4-2 to TRBJ2-2; the match to TRBD2 covers 12 bases. Germline values: CDR1 LGHNA, CDR2 YNFKEQ. The CDR3 totals 18 residues. The J segment lost 9 bases and the V segment lost 4 bases, leaving 15 bases of the junction unmatched.

The J gene is TRBJ1-2, the V gene TRBV28, with D perhaps matching TRBD1 (6 bases). V was trimmed by 6 bases and J by 7 bases, leaving 15 bases between them. From germline, CDR1 is MDHEN and CDR2 SYDVKM. The CDR3 extends over 13 amino acids. The CDR3 DNA reads as TGTGCCAGCAGCCTATTTTCAGGGGCTGGCTACACCTTC. Protein sequence: CASSLFSGAGYTF.

The chain uses TRBV6-5 and TRBJ1-1; D is unresolved. CDR1 MNHEY and CDR2 SVGAGI come from the germline V gene. V was pared by 4 bases and J by 1 base, with 4 bases between. The CDR3 length is 12 residues. For the CDR3, the DNA is TGTGCCAGCAGTTCGGGGAACACTGAAGCTTTCTTT. As protein: CASSSGNTEAFF.

The rearrangement joins TRBV7-2 to TRBJ2-7; D is undetermined. The CDR3 has 13 residues. Trimming took 6 bases from V and 3 from J, leaving 12 bases between them. Germline V gene data show CDR1 as SGHTA and CDR2 as FQGNSA. The DNA for the CDR3 is TGTGCCAGCAGACTTGCGCTGAACTACGAGCAGTACTTC. Protein sequence: CASRLALNYEQYF.

As concerns this clonotype: No DNA is shown, since the ends of the CDR3 on it are uncertain; the CDR3 is the one TCRdb lists. The chain is built from TRBV6-2 or TRBV6-3 and TRBJ2-7; the tabulated D call, TRBD2, remains unverified against the DNA. The CDR3 comprises 15 residues, both ends counted. In germline, CDR1 is MNHEY, CDR2 SVGEGT. The CDR3 protein is CASSSSGTSVHEQYF.

This chain joins TRBV12-3 or TRBV12-4 and TRBJ2-1, with 11 bases lining up with TRBD2. The length of the CDR3 is 16 residues. With 6 bases clipped from V and 6 bases from J, the junction kept 10 bases outside the gene matches. CDR3 loop: CASSFPLAGGPNEQFF. The CDR3 DNA sequence: TGTGCCAGCAGCTTTCCCTTAGCGGGAGGGCCCAATGAGCAGTTCTTC.

The chain is built from TRBV19 and TRBJ2-7; possibly TRBD1 or TRBD2 for D (5 bases each). Germline CDR1 reads LNHDA; CDR2 reads SQIVND (reference sequence). The CDR3 length is 18 residues. Trimming removed 6 bases from V and 1 base from J, with 25 bases in between. CDR3 nucleotides: TGTGCCAGTAGCAGACCGCCTGGGGCAGGGAGAAGTTCCTACGAGCAGTACTTC. Translating it yields CASSRPPGAGRSSYEQYF. The whole variable domain, filled in from reference TRBV19 and TRBJ2-7, reads DGGITQSPKYLFRKEGQNVTLSCEQNLNHDAMYWYRQDPGQGLRLIYYSQIVNDFQKGDIAEGYSVSREKKESFPLTVTSAQKNPTAFYLCASSRPPGAGRSSYEQYFGPGTRLTVT.